Listed here is a single T cell receptor (beta chain). The source of the sample is a study of CD8 T cells in Susac syndrome. Random hexamers were used to reverse transcribe the RNA input (roughly 0.5 to 1 ug). Via MiXCR, TCRdb re-called the immunoSEQ multiplex PCR reads, giving one row per CDR3 protein. The table includes some 300,000 distinct CDR3 sequences, roughly 90% detected once. The CDR3 extends over 16 amino acids. V shed 1 base and J shed 4 bases, with 14 bases lying between them. Germline V lookup: CDR1 SEHNR, CDR2 FQNEAQ (reference sequence). What was sequenced was CD8+ T cells from PBMCs. V is TRBV7-9 and J is TRBJ1-5; perhaps TRBD1 as D (5 bases). The sequence came from a human donor with multiple sclerosis. CDR3 amino acids: CASSLVGGLGNQPQHF. The DNA for the CDR3 is TGTGCCAGCAGCTTAGTCGGGGGACTAGGGAATCAGCCCCAGCATTTT.